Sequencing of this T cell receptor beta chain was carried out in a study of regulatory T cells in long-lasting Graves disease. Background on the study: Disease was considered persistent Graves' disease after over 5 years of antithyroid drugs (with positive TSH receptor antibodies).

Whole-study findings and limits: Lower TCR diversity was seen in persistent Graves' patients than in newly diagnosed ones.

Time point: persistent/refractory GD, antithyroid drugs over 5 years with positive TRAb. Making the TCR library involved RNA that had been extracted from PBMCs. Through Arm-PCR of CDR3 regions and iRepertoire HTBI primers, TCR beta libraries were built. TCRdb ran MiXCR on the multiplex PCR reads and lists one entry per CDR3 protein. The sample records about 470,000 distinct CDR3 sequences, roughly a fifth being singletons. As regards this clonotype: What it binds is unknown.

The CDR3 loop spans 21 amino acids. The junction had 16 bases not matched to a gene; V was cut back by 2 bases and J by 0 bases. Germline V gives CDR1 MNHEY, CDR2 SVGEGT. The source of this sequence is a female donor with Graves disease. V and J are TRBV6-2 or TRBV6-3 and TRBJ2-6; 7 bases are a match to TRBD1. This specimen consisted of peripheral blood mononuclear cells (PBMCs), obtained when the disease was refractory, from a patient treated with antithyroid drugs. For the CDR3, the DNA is TGTGCCAGCAGTTACCATAGGGAGTGGGACAGCTTCTTCTCTGGGGCCAACGTCCTGACTTTC. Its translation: CASSYHREWDSFFSGANVLTF.